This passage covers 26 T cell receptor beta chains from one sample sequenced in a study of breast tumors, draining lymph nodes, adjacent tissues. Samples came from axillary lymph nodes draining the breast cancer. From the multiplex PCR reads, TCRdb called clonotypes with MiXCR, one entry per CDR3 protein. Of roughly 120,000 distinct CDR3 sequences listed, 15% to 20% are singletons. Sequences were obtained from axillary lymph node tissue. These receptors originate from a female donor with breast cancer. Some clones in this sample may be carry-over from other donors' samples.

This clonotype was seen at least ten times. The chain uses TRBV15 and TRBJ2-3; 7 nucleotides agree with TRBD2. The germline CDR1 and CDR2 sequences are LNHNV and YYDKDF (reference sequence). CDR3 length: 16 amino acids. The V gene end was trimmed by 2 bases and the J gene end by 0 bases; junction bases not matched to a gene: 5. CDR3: CATSRYGGRSTDTQYF. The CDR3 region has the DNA TGTGCCACCAGCAGATACGGCGGGAGAAGCACAGATACGCAGTATTTT.

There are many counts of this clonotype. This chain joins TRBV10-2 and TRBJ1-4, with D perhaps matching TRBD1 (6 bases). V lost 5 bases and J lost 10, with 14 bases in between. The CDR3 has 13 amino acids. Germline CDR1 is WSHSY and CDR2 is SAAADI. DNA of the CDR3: TGCGCCAGCAGTACCGACAGGTTTGGAAAACTGTTTTTT. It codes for CASSTDRFGKLFF.

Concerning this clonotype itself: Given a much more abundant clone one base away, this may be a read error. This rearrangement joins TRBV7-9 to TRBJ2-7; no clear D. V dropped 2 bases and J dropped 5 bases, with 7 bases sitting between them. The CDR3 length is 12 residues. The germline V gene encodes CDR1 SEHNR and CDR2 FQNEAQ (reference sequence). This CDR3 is CASSLRFDEQYF. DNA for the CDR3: TGTGCCAGCAGCTTAAGGTTCGACGAGCAGTACTTC.

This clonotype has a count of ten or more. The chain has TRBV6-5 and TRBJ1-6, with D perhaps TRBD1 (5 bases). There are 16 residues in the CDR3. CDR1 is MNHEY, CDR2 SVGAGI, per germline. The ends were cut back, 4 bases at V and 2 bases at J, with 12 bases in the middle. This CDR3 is CASSFRAPTYNSPLHF. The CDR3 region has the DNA TGTGCCAGCAGTTTCAGGGCCCCCACCTATAATTCACCCCTCCACTTT.

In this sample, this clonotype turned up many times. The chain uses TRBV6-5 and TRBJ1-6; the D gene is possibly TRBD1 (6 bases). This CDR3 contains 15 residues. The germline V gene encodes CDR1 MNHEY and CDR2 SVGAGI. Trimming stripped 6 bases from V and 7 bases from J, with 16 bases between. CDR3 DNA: TGTGCCAGCAGCGGACAGACAGCCGCCAATTCACCCCTCCACTTT. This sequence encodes CASSGQTAANSPLHF.

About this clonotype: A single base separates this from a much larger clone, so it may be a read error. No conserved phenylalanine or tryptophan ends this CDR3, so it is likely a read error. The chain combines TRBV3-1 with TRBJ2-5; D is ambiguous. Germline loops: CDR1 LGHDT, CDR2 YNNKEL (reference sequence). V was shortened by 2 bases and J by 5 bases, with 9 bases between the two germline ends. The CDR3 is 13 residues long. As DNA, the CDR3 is TGTGCCAGCAGCCAAAGCTTGGTCGAGACCCAGTACTAC. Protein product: CASSQSLVETQYY.

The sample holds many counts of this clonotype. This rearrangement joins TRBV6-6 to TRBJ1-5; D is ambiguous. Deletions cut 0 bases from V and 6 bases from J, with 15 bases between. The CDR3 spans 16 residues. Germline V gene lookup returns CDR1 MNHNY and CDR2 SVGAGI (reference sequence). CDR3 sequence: CASSYSSVPSGQPQHF. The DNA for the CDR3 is TGTGCCAGCAGTTACTCTTCGGTCCCCTCGGGTCAGCCCCAGCATTTT.

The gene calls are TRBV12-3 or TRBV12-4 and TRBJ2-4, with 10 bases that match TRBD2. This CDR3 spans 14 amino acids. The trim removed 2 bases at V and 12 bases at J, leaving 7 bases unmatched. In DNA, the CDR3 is TGTGCCAGCAGTTTATCTAGCGGGAGAGGGAGTCAGTACTTC. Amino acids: CASSLSSGRGSQYF.

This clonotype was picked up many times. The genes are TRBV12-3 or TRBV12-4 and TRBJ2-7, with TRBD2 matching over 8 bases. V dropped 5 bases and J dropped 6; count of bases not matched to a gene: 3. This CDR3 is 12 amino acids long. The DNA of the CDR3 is TGTGCCAGCAGTGCCGGGGGGGGCGAGCAGTACTTC. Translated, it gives CASSAGGGEQYF.

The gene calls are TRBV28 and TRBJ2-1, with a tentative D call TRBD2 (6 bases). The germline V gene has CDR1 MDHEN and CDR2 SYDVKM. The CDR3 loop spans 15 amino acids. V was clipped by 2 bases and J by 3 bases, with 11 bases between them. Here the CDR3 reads CASSLGGKFYNEQFF. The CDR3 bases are TGTGCCAGCAGTTTAGGCGGGAAATTCTACAATGAGCAGTTCTTC.

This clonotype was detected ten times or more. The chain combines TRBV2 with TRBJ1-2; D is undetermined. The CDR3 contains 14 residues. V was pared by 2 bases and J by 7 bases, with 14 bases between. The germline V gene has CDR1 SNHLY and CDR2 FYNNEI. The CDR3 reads CASSERGGFSGYTF. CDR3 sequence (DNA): TGTGCCAGCAGTGAAAGAGGCGGGTTCTCTGGCTACACCTTC. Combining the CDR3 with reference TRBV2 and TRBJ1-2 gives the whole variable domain EPEVTQTPSHQVTQMGQEVILRCVPISNHLYFYWYRQILGQKVEFLVSFYNNEISEKSEIFDDQFSVERPDGSNFTLKIRSTKLEDSAMYFCASSERGGFSGYTFGSGTRLTVV.

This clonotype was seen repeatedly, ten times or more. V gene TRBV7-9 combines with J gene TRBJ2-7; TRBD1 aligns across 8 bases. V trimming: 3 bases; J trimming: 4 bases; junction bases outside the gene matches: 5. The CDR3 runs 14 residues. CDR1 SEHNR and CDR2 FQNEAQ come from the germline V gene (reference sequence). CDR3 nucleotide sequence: TGTGCCAGCAGCTTCCAGGGGGCGCCTTACGAGCAGTACTTC. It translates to CASSFQGAPYEQYF.

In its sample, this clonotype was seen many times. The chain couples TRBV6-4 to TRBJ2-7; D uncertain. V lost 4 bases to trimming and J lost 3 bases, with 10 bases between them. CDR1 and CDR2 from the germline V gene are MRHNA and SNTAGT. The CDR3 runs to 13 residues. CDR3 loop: CASSGGRNYEQYF. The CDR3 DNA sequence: TGTGCCAGCAGTGGTGGACGGAACTACGAGCAGTACTTC.

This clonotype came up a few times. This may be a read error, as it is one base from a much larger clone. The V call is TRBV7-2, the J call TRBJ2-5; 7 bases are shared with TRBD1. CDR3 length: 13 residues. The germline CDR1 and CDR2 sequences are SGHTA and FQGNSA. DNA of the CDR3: TGTGCCGGCAGCTTCGGACAGGCCAAGACCCAGTACTTC. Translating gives CAGSFGQAKTQYF.

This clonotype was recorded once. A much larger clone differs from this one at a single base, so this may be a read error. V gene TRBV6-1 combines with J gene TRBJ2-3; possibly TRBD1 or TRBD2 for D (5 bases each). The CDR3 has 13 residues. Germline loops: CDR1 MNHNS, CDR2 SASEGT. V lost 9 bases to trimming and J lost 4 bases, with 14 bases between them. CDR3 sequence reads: CASGGLDADTQYF. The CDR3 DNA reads TGTGCCAGTGGGGGATTGGACGCAGATACGCAGTATTTT.

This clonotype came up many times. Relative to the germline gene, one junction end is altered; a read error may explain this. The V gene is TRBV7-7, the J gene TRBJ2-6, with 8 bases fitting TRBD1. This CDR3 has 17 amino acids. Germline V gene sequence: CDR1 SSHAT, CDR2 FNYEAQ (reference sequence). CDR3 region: CASSPGTGATGANVLTF. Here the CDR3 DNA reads TGTGCTAGCAGTCCCGGGACAGGTGCGACTGGGGCCAACGTCCTGACTTTC.

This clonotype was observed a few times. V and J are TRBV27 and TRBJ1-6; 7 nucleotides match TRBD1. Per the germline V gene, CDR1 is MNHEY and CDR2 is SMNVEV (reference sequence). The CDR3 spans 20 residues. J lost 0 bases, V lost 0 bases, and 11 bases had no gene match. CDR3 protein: CASSLSGTAWLSSYNSPLHF. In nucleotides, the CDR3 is TGTGCCAGCAGTTTATCCGGGACAGCCTGGCTTAGCTCCTATAATTCACCCCTCCACTTT.

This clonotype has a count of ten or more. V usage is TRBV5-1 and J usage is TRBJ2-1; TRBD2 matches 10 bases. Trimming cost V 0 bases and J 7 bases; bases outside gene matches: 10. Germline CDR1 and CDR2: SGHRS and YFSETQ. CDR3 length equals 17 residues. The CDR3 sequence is CASSLVPAGGPLNEQFF. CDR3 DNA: TGCGCCAGCAGCTTGGTTCCAGCGGGAGGGCCACTGAATGAGCAGTTCTTC.

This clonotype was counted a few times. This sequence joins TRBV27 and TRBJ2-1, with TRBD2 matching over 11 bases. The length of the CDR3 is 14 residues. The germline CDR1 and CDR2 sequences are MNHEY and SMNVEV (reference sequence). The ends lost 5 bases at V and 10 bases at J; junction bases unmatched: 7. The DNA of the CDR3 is TGTGCCAGCAGTCATAGCGGGGGGGCGGGGGAGCAGTTCTTC. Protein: CASSHSGGAGEQFF.

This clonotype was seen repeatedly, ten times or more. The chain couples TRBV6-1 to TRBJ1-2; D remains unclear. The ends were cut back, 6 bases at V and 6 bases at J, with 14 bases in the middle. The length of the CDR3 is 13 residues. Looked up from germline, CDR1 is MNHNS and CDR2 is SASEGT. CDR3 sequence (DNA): TGTGCCAGCAGCCCGAGCTTCGGCGATGGCTACACCTTC. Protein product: CASSPSFGDGYTF.

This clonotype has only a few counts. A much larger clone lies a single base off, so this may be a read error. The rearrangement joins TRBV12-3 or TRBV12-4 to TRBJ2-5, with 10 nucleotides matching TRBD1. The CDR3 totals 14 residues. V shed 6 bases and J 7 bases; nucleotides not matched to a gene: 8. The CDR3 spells CASSRGQGVGTQYF. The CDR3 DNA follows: TGTGCCAGCAGCCGAGGACAGGGGGTAGGGACCCAGTACTTC.

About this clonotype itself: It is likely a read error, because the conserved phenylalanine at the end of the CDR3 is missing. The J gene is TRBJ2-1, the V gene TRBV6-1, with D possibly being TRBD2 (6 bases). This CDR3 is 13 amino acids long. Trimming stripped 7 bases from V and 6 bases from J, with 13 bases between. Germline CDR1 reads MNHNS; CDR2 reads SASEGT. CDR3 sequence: CASTEPGGNEQFL. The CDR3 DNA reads TGTGCCAGCACCGAACCCGGGGGCAATGAGCAGTTCCTC.

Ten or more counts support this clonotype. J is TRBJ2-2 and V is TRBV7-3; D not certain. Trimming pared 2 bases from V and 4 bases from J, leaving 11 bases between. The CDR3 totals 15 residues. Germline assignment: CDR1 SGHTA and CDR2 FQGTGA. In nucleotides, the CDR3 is TGTGCCAGCAGCTTACAGGAGAGAGGCACCGGGGAGCTGTTTTTT. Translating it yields CASSLQERGTGELFF.

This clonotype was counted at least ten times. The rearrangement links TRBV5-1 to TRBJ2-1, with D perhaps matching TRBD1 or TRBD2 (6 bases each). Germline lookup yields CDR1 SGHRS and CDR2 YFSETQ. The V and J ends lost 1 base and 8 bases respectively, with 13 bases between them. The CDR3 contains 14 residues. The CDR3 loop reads CASSLFPGAHEQFF. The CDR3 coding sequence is TGCGCCAGCAGCTTGTTTCCGGGGGCCCATGAGCAGTTCTTC.

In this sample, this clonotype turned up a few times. The CDR3 loop is CASSLQNSGANVLTF. Here the CDR3 DNA reads TGTGCCAGCAGCCTACAGAACTCTGGGGCCAACGTCCTGACTTTC. J is TRBJ2-6 and V is TRBV12-3 or TRBV12-4; D is ambiguous. V lost 6 bases and J 0 bases, leaving 9 bases between the germline ends. The CDR3 spans 15 residues.

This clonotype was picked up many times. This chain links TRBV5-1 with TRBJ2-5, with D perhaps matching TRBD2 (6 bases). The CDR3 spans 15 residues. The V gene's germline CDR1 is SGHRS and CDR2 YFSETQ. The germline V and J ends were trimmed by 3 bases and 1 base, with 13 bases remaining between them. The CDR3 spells CASSSRAGGQETQYF. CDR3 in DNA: TGCGCCAGCAGCTCGAGGGCCGGGGGCCAAGAGACCCAGTACTTC.